Listed below are T cell receptor beta chains from one sample, sequenced in a study of T-cell memory formation after mild COVID-19. TCRdb recomputed calls from the 5' RACE reads with MiXCR, one row per CDR3 protein. The sample contains about 270,000 distinct CDR3 sequences, around 15% of which appear only once. The specimen was PBMCs or a T cell subset sorted from them (not recorded which). The receptors shown here come from a man between 18 and 35 years old who had mild COVID-19 (a few samples of this study predate the infection). Cell type and time point are not known. Each CDR3 is given with its conserved first and last residue. Each record gives: clone size, V gene, J gene, CDR3 length, D gene, CDR3 DNA, CDR3 protein. D genes are given only for firm matches. Clone size, where shown, is once, few, many, or a class for clones that have expanded.

clone_size: .
v_call: TRBV18
j_call: TRBJ2-3
cdr3_length: 16
d_call: .
cdr3_nt: TGTGCCAGCTCACCACGGTCCCTAGCTAGCACAGATACGCAGTATTTT
cdr3_aa: CASSPRSLASTDTQYF

clone_size: .
v_call: TRBV5-5
j_call: TRBJ2-4
cdr3_length: 15
d_call: TRBD1
cdr3_nt: TGTGCCAGCAGCCACCAGGGGGACGGCAAAAACATTCAGTACTTC
cdr3_aa: CASSHQGDGKNIQYF

clone_size: many
v_call: TRBV6-5
j_call: TRBJ2-1
cdr3_length: 11
d_call: TRBD1
cdr3_nt: TGTGCCAGCAGGGATCGGGACAGGGAGTTCTTC
cdr3_aa: CASRDRDREFF

clone_size: .
v_call: TRBV5-1
j_call: TRBJ2-4
cdr3_length: 15
d_call: .
cdr3_nt: TGCGCCAGCAGCTACCAAGGGACAGCCAAAAACATTCAGTACTTC
cdr3_aa: CASSYQGTAKNIQYF

clone_size: few
v_call: TRBV5-1
j_call: TRBJ2-2
cdr3_length: 16
d_call: TRBD2
cdr3_nt: TGCGCCAGCAGCTTCTCGGGACTAGCTTTAACCGGGGAGCTGTTTTTT
cdr3_aa: CASSFSGLALTGELFF

clone_size: few
v_call: TRBV6-1
j_call: TRBJ1-6
cdr3_length: 15
d_call: .
cdr3_nt: TGTGCCAGCCCCGCTAAGGACGGCGAAAATTCACCCCTCCACTTT
cdr3_aa: CASPAKDGENSPLHF

clone_size: medium-sized
v_call: TRBV7-2
j_call: TRBJ2-1
cdr3_length: 16
d_call: .
cdr3_nt: TGTGCCAGCAGCTTATTAGGAACGAGCTCCTACAATGAGCAGTTCTTC
cdr3_aa: CASSLLGTSSYNEQFF

clone_size: .
v_call: TRBV6-5
j_call: TRBJ2-7
cdr3_length: 13
d_call: .
cdr3_nt: TGTGCCAGCAACCCGGCGACAGTAAGCGAGCAGTACTTC
cdr3_aa: CASNPATVSEQYF

clone_size: few
v_call: TRBV13
j_call: TRBJ2-1
cdr3_length: 15
d_call: TRBD1
cdr3_nt: TGTGCCAGCAGCCCCAGGGGGACAGGGGTCAATGAGCAGTTCTTC
cdr3_aa: CASSPRGTGVNEQFF

clone_size: .
v_call: TRBV14
j_call: TRBJ1-1
cdr3_length: 16
d_call: .
cdr3_nt: TGTGCCAGCAGCCCTCACGTTGGCGCATTGTCTTCTGAAGCTTTCTTT
cdr3_aa: CASSPHVGALSSEAFF

clone_size: few
v_call: TRBV10-3
j_call: TRBJ1-1
cdr3_length: 15
d_call: TRBD1
cdr3_nt: TGTGCCATCAGTGAGGCGGGGACAGGGTGGACTGAAGCTTTCTTT
cdr3_aa: CAISEAGTGWTEAFF

clone_size: few
v_call: TRBV27
j_call: TRBJ2-1
cdr3_length: 15
d_call: TRBD1
cdr3_nt: TGTGCCAGCAGTTCTCCGTCGGGACAGGGTTGGGAGCAGTTCTTC
cdr3_aa: CASSSPSGQGWEQFF

clone_size: few
v_call: TRBV6-2/TRBV6-3
j_call: TRBJ1-5
cdr3_length: 15
d_call: .
cdr3_nt: TGTGCCAGCAGTTACGGGGGGTTTCACAATCAGCCCCAGCATTTT
cdr3_aa: CASSYGGFHNQPQHF

clone_size: .
v_call: TRBV11-3
j_call: TRBJ2-2
cdr3_length: 15
d_call: .
cdr3_nt: TGTGCCAGCAGCTTAGGCGGTCTAGATGGCGGGGAGCTGTTTTTT
cdr3_aa: CASSLGGLDGGELFF

clone_size: .
v_call: TRBV7-3
j_call: TRBJ1-1
cdr3_length: 16
d_call: TRBD1
cdr3_nt: TGTGCCAGCAGCTTAAGTGGCAGGGGGCTAGGCACTGAAGCTTTCTTT
cdr3_aa: CASSLSGRGLGTEAFF

clone_size: .
v_call: TRBV28
j_call: TRBJ2-1
cdr3_length: 15
d_call: TRBD1
cdr3_nt: TGTGCCAGCAGTGGCACCGGGACAGGGCAGGTTGAGCAGTTCTTC
cdr3_aa: CASSGTGTGQVEQFF

clone_size: .
v_call: TRBV5-5
j_call: TRBJ2-5
cdr3_length: 14
d_call: .
cdr3_nt: TGTGCCAGCAGCGGGGGGGCGGTCTATGAAACCCAGTACTTC
cdr3_aa: CASSGGAVYETQYF

clone_size: .
v_call: TRBV10-3
j_call: TRBJ2-3
cdr3_length: 13
d_call: .
cdr3_nt: TGTGCCATCAGTGAAACGGTCACAGATACGCAGTATTTT
cdr3_aa: CAISETVTDTQYF

clone_size: .
v_call: TRBV4-3
j_call: TRBJ2-3
cdr3_length: 14
d_call: .
cdr3_nt: TGCGCCAGCAGCCAAGCGGGGGGCCCGGATACGCAGTATTTT
cdr3_aa: CASSQAGGPDTQYF